This T cell receptor (beta chain) was retrieved from a study of blood T cell repertoires in COVID-19. Living in 24 US areas, the participants were between roughly 18 and 90 years of age. Researchers sorted participants into cohorts using their self-reported clinical history. Measured with immunoSEQ multiplex PCR; TCRdb has only the in-frame clones, and not every one. The sample includes 350,000 to 500,000 clones, over 75% of them seen just once. Germline V gene sequence: CDR1 LGHDT, CDR2 YNNKEL (reference sequence). The CDR3 spans 15 residues. V shed 4 bases and J 1 base; nucleotides not matched to a gene: 3.

The TCR comes from a woman aged 18-30 years who had been exposed to COVID-19. J is TRBJ1-1 and V is TRBV3-1 (or the pseudogene TRBV3-2); 10 bases map to TRBD1. What was sequenced was PBMCs or T cells enriched from blood (not recorded which). Here the CDR3 reads CASSPGDRGNTEAFF. For the CDR3, the DNA is TGTGCCAGCAGCCCTGGGGACAGGGGGAACACTGAAGCTTTCTTT.